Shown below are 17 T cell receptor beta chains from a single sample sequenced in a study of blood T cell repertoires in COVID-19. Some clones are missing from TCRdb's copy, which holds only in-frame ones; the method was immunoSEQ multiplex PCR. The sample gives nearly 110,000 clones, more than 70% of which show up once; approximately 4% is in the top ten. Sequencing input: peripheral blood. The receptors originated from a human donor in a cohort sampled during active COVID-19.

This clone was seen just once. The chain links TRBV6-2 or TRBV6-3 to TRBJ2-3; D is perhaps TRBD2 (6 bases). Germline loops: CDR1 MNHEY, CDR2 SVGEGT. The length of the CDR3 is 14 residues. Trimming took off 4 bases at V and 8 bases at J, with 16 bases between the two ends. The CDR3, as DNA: TGTGCCAGCAGTTTGGGAGGCAGTTTTGGTACGCAGTATTTT. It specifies CASSLGGSFGTQYF.

The CDR3 here is CASSKTGANNEQFF. CDR3 DNA sequence: TGTGCCAGCAGCAAGACAGGGGCAAACAATGAGCAGTTCTTC. The chain links TRBV21-1 to TRBJ2-1; TRBD1 was called by the table and not checked on the DNA. TRBV21-1 is described as a pseudogene. This CDR3 has 14 amino acids.

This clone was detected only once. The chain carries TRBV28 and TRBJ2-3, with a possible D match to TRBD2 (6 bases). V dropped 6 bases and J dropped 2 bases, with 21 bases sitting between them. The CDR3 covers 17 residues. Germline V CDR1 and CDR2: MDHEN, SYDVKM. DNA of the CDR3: TGTGCCAGCAGCCTCCTGAATCGGGCGGGGTTCACAGATACGCAGTATTTT. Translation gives CASSLLNRAGFTDTQYF.

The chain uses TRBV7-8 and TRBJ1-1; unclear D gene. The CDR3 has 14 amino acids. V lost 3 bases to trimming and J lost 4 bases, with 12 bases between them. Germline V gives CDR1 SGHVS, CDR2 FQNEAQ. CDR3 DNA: TGTGCCAGCAGCTTCCTCCGGGAAGGCACTGAAGCTTTCTTT. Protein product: CASSFLREGTEAFF.

The CDR3 loop reads CASSPGSGAPGNTIYF. The CDR3 coding sequence is TGTGCCAGCTCACCCGGATCAGGGGCGCCGGGAAACACCATATATTTT. This chain links TRBV18 with TRBJ1-3, with a tentative D call TRBD1 (6 bases). Germline CDR1 KGHSH, CDR2 LQKENI. V was pared by 3 bases and J by 4 bases, with 16 bases between. This CDR3 has 16 amino acids. The variable domain in full, completed from reference TRBV18 and TRBJ1-3, reads NAGVMQNPRHLVRRRGQEARLRCSPMKGHSHVYWYRQLPEEGLKFMVYLQKENIIDESGMPKERFSAEFPKEGPSILRIQQVVRGDSAAYFCASSPGSGAPGNTIYFGEGSWLTVV.

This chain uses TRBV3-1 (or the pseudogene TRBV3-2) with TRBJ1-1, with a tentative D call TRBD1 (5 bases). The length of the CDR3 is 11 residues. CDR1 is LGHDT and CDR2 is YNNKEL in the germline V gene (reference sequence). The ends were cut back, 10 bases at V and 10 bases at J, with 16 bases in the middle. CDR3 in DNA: TGTGCCACGCGGGGCCTGGATGGAGCTTTCTTT. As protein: CATRGLDGAFF.

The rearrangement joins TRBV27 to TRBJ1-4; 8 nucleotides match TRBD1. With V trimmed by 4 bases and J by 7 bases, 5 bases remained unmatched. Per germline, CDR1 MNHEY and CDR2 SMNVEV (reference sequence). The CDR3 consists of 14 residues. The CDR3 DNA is TGTGCCAGCAGTTCGGACAGGGAGGCTGAAAAACTGTTTTTT. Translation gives CASSSDREAEKLFF.

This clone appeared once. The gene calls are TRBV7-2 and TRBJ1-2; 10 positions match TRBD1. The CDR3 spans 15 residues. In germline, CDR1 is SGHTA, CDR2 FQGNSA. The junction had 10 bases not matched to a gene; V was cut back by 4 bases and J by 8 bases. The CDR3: CASSSDGQGVEGYTF. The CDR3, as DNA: TGTGCCAGCAGCTCCGATGGACAGGGGGTGGAAGGCTACACCTTC. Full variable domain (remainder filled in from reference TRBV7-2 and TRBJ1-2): GAGVSQSPSNKVTEKGKDVELRCDPISGHTALYWYRQSLGQGLEFLIYFQGNSAPDKSGLPSDRFSAERTGGSVSTLTIQRTQQEDSAVYLCASSSDGQGVEGYTFGSGTRLTVV.

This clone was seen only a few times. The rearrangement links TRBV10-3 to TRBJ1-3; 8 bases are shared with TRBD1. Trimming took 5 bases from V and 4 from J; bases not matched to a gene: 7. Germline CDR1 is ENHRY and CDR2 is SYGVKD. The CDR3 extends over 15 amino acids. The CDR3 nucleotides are TGTGCCATCAGTACACAACAGGGGGACGGAAACACCATATATTTT. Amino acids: CAISTQQGDGNTIYF.

The CDR3: CASSLNGLPTGELFF. The CDR3 DNA reads as TGTGCCAGCAGCCTTAACGGACTCCCCACCGGGGAGCTGTTTTTT. The rearrangement joins TRBV7-3 to TRBJ2-2; maybe TRBD2 (5 bases). Germline V CDR1 and CDR2: SGHTA, FQGTGA. V was trimmed by 5 bases and J by 4 bases, leaving 14 bases between them. CDR3 length equals 15 residues. Using reference TRBV7-3 and TRBJ2-2 for the parts outside the CDR3, the full variable domain is GAGVSQTPSNKVTEKGKYVELRCDPISGHTALYWYRQSLGQGPEFLIYFQGTGAADDSGLPNDRFFAVRPEGSVSTLKIQRTERGDSAVYLCASSLNGLPTGELFFGEGSRLTVL.

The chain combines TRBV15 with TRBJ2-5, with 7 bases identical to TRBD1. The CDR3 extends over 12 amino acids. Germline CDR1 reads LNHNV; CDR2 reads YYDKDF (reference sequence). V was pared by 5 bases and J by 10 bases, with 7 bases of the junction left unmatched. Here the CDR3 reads CATSPRTGGQYF. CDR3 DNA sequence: TGTGCCACCAGCCCGAGGACAGGTGGCCAGTACTTC.

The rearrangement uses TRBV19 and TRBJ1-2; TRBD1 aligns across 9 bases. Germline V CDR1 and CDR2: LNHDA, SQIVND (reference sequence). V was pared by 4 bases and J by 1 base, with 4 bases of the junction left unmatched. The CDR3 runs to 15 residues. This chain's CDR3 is CASSTGTGNNYGYTF. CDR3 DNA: TGTGCCAGTAGTACCGGGACAGGGAATAACTATGGCTACACCTTC.

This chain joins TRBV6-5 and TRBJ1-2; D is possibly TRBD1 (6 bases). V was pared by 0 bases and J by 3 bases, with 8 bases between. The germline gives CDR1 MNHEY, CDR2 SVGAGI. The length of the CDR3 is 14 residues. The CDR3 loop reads CASSYSGGHYGYTF. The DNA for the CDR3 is TGTGCCAGCAGTTACTCGGGGGGGCACTATGGCTACACCTTC.

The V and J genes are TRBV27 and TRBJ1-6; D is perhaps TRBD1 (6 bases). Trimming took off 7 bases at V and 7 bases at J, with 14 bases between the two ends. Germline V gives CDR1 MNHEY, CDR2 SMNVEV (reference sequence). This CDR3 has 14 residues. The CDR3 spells CASKRTEDNSPLHF. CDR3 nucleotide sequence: TGTGCCAGCAAAAGGACAGAGGACAATTCACCCCTCCACTTT.

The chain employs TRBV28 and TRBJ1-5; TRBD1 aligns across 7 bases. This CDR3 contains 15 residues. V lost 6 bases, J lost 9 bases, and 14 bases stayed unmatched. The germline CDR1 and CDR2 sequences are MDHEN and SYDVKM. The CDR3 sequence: CASSPGTASLSPQHF. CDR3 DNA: TGTGCCAGCAGCCCCGGGACAGCTAGTCTCTCGCCCCAGCATTTT.

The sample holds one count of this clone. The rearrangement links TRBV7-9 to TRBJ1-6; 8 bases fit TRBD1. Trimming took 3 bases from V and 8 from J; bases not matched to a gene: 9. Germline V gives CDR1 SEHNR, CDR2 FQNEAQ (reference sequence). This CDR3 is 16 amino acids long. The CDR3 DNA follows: TGTGCCAGCAGCTTGGATGCTGGGACAGGCCATTCACCCCTCCACTTT. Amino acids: CASSLDAGTGHSPLHF.

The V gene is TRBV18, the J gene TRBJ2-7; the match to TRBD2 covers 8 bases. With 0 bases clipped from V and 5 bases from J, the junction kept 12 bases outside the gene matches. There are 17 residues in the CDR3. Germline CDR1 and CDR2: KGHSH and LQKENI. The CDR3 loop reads CASSPPFAGTRNNEQYF. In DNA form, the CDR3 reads TGTGCCAGCTCACCACCTTTTGCCGGGACTAGAAATAACGAGCAGTACTTC.